The next 24 T cell receptor beta chains were all read from a single sample in a study of metastatic and nonmetastatic thyroid tumors. TCRdb reanalyzed the PCR reads via MiXCR. Altogether around 70,000 clones are present, 18% being singletons, with the ten largest covering over 10%. Among the patients, none had received any treatment before thyroid surgery. Sequenced: blood. The source is a female donor with papillary thyroid cancer or a benign thyroid nodule (not recorded which). Some clones in this sample may be carry-over from other donors' samples.

The V and J genes are TRBV5-4 and TRBJ2-1, with D unresolved. Germline V gene data show CDR1 as SGHNT and CDR2 as YYREEE (reference sequence). The CDR3 has 12 amino acids. V lost 0 bases and J lost 7, with 5 bases in between. The CDR3 here is CASSLARNEQFF. The CDR3 DNA is TGTGCCAGCAGCTTGGCTAGGAATGAGCAGTTCTTC.

This clone was counted at least ten times. The J gene is TRBJ2-7, the V gene TRBV20-1, with D maybe TRBD2 (5 bases). The germline V gene encodes CDR1 DFQATT and CDR2 SNEGSKA (reference sequence). The CDR3 totals 15 residues. Trimming left V 3 bases short and J 2 bases short, with 17 bases between. The CDR3 sequence is CSASGPSHGTYEQYF. The DNA for the CDR3 is TGCAGTGCTAGTGGACCTAGCCATGGCACCTACGAGCAGTACTTC.

This clone was seen many times. This chain joins TRBV3-1 and TRBJ2-7, with TRBD2 as a possible D gene (5 bases). V lost 4 bases and J 3 bases, leaving 10 bases between the germline ends. This CDR3 is 13 amino acids long. The germline CDR1 and CDR2 sequences are LGHDT and YNNKEL (reference sequence). The DNA for the CDR3 is TGTGCCAGCAGCCCCGGGATAATCTACGAGCAGTACTTC. This translates into CASSPGIIYEQYF.

This clone was counted many times. V and J are TRBV18 and TRBJ1-2; tentatively, D is TRBD1 (6 bases). In germline, CDR1 is KGHSH, CDR2 LQKENI. The CDR3 spans 15 residues. V was cut by 3 bases and J by 6 bases, with 17 bases left in between. This chain's CDR3 is CASSPNTQGTNGYTF. The DNA of the CDR3 is TGTGCCAGCTCACCCAACACACAGGGAACAAATGGCTACACCTTC.

This clone was observed at least ten times. The chain recombines TRBV6-2 or TRBV6-3 with TRBJ1-1; tentatively, D is TRBD1 (6 bases). The ends were cut back, 0 bases at V and 2 bases at J, with 22 bases in the middle. The CDR3 contains 19 residues. Germline assignment: CDR1 MNHEY and CDR2 SVGEGT. CDR3 sequence reads: CASSYSSHSSRTVNTEAFF. As DNA, the CDR3 is TGTGCCAGCAGTTACTCGTCGCACTCGTCTAGGACAGTAAACACTGAAGCTTTCTTT.

In its sample, this clone was seen a few times. A much larger clone is a single base away; this may be a read error. Other nucleotide sequences in the sample specify the same CDR3. The V and J genes are TRBV10-2 and TRBJ1-1, with D unclear. Germline V gene lookup returns CDR1 WSHSY and CDR2 SAAADI. Trimming cost V 4 bases and J 8 bases, with 14 bases left between them. The CDR3 contains 13 residues. In nucleotides, the CDR3 is TGCGCCAGCAGTGTGAGCCGAGGCACCGAAGCTTTCTTT. This translates into CASSVSRGTEAFF.

In this sample, this clone turned up a few times. V gene TRBV20-1 combines with J gene TRBJ2-7; the D gene is possibly TRBD1 (6 bases). This CDR3 has 14 amino acids. In germline, CDR1 is DFQATT, CDR2 SNEGSKA (reference sequence). The V end lost 0 bases, the J end lost 3 bases, and 12 bases lay between the germline ends. In DNA form, the CDR3 reads TGCAGTGCTAGAGATCCGACAGGCTACTACGAGCAGTACTTC. Protein product: CSARDPTGYYEQYF.

This clone was counted ten times or more. J is TRBJ2-3 and V is TRBV11-3; 7 bases match TRBD1. J lost 2 bases, V lost 7 bases, and 6 bases had no gene match. The germline gives CDR1 SGHNT, CDR2 YENEEA. The CDR3 has 14 residues. Here the CDR3 DNA reads TGTGCCAGCACCCAGACAGGGACCACAGATACGCAGTATTTT. This sequence encodes CASTQTGTTDTQYF.

This clone was seen ten or more times. V usage is TRBV25-1 and J usage is TRBJ2-2, with unresolved D. Germline CDR1 MGHDK, CDR2 SYGVNS. CDR3 length: 17 amino acids. V was trimmed by 6 bases and J by 6 bases, leaving 23 bases between them. CDR3 nucleotide sequence: TGTGCCAGCAGGCGAGCATCATCAGGAACCACCGCCGGGGAGCTGTTTTTT. Translating gives CASRRASSGTTAGELFF.

This clone was seen ten or more times. The genes are TRBV5-4 and TRBJ2-2; D is unresolved. Germline CDR1 and CDR2: SGHNT and YYREEE (reference sequence). CDR3 length equals 12 residues. The V end lost 4 bases, the J end lost 4 bases, and 5 bases lay between the germline ends. The CDR3: CASSDGTGELFF. The CDR3 region has the DNA TGTGCCAGCAGCGACGGCACCGGGGAGCTGTTTTTT.

The chain has TRBV20-1 and TRBJ2-5, with 7 positions matching TRBD2. This CDR3 region has 13 residues. Trimming took 5 bases from V and 0 from J; bases not matched to a gene: 3. Germline V gene data show CDR1 as DFQATT and CDR2 as SNEGSKA (reference sequence). The CDR3 DNA is TGCAGTGCTGGGGGACTATACCAAGAGACCCAGTACTTC. Its protein product is CSAGGLYQETQYF.

Ten or more counts support this clone. The chain couples TRBV5-1 to TRBJ1-1; TRBD1 might be the D (6 bases). The germline gives CDR1 SGHRS, CDR2 YFSETQ. The CDR3 loop spans 16 amino acids. Trimming pared 0 bases from V and 3 bases from J, leaving 15 bases between. The CDR3 DNA follows: TGCGCCAGCAGCTTGGGACCGACAGGTCGGGACACTGAAGCTTTCTTT. This codes for CASSLGPTGRDTEAFF.

In its sample, this clone was seen many times. This chain connects TRBV11-2 to TRBJ2-2; D perhaps matches TRBD2 (8 bases). Germline V gives CDR1 SGHAT, CDR2 FQNNGV. The V end lost 9 bases, the J end lost 2 bases, and 16 bases lay between the germline ends. The CDR3 length is 15 residues. Here the CDR3 reads CASTTGGGNTGELFF. CDR3 bases: TGTGCCAGTACGACGGGAGGGGGCAACACCGGGGAGCTGTTTTTT.

This clone was counted at least ten times. V gene TRBV12-3 or TRBV12-4 combines with J gene TRBJ1-2, with 8 bases fitting TRBD1. The CDR3 runs 16 residues. After removal of 2 bases from V and 7 bases from J, the junction contained 12 bases not matched to a gene. CDR3 loop: CASSLSSQGALGGYTF. In DNA form, the CDR3 reads TGTGCCAGCAGTTTAAGCTCGCAGGGGGCTTTAGGTGGCTACACCTTC.

This clone came up many times. This chain connects TRBV24-1 to TRBJ1-2; D is perhaps TRBD1 (6 bases). Trimming took off 4 bases at V and 4 bases at J, with 12 bases between the two ends. Looked up from germline, CDR1 is KGHDR and CDR2 is SFDVKD. The CDR3 extends over 14 amino acids. The CDR3 sequence is CATSDWDTSYGYTF. CDR3 sequence (DNA): TGTGCCACCAGTGACTGGGACACATCCTATGGCTACACCTTC.

This clone was recorded at least ten times. V is TRBV5-1 and J is TRBJ2-7; weak D call: TRBD1 (6 bases). The CDR3 loop spans 15 amino acids. With 0 bases removed from V and 0 bases from J, the gap between germline ends came to 10 bases. The germline CDR1 and CDR2 sequences are SGHRS and YFSETQ. CDR3 sequence reads: CASSLGAGVSYEQYF. As DNA, the CDR3 is TGCGCCAGCAGCTTGGGGGCAGGGGTCTCCTACGAGCAGTACTTC.

This clone was detected ten times or more. The rearrangement links TRBV28 to TRBJ1-6; D is ambiguous. Germline V gene lookup returns CDR1 MDHEN and CDR2 SYDVKM. V lost 6 bases and J 0 bases, leaving 9 bases between the germline ends. There are 15 residues in the CDR3. As DNA, the CDR3 is TGTGCCAGCAGGGCCAGACGCTCCTATAATTCACCCCTCCACTTT. Its protein product is CASRARRSYNSPLHF.

V and J are TRBV12-3 or TRBV12-4 and TRBJ2-3; D possibly matches TRBD1 or TRBD2 (5 bases each). The germline V and J ends were trimmed by 5 bases and 0 bases, with 15 bases remaining between them. The CDR3 sequence is 16 residues long. The CDR3 DNA reads TGTGCCAGCAGTCCTGGGACCACTGCTAGCACAGATACGCAGTATTTT. Protein sequence: CASSPGTTASTDTQYF.

This clone was observed at least ten times. The rearrangement joins TRBV13 to TRBJ1-4; D remains unclear. CDR1 and CDR2 (germline): PRHDT, FYEKMQ (reference sequence). Trimming stripped 4 bases from V and 7 bases from J, with 13 bases between. This CDR3 comprises 14 residues. The CDR3 DNA follows: TGTGCCAGCAGCTCTCCGGACCTGAGTGAAAAACTGTTTTTT. It encodes CASSSPDLSEKLFF.

This clone showed up many times. The chain uses TRBV27 and TRBJ2-7; weak D call: TRBD2 (5 bases). The germline V and J ends were trimmed by 5 bases and 1 base, with 15 bases remaining between them. The CDR3 contains 15 residues. Germline V gene sequence: CDR1 MNHEY, CDR2 SMNVEV (reference sequence). CDR3 in amino acids: CASSPSSRLSYEQYF. CDR3 DNA sequence: TGTGCCAGCAGTCCATCTAGCCGGTTATCCTACGAGCAGTACTTC.

This clone was detected many times. The chain links TRBV4-1 to TRBJ2-4; TRBD2 is a possible D gene (5 bases). V was pared by 2 bases and J by 11 bases, with 16 bases between. This CDR3 contains 14 residues. Germline V CDR1 and CDR2: MGHRA, YSYEKL. CDR3 loop: CASSQKEATYVQYF. As DNA, the CDR3 is TGCGCCAGCAGCCAAAAGGAGGCCACTTACGTTCAGTACTTC.

This clone was picked up many times. This same CDR3 is encoded by further DNA sequences in the sample. In DNA form, the CDR3 reads TGTGCTAGTGGTTTGGTAGGGTCCGGGGCCCCGAGCTCCTACAATGAGCAGTTCTTC. It translates to CASGLVGSGAPSSYNEQFF. The chain combines TRBV12-5 with TRBJ2-1; D may correspond to TRBD1 or TRBD2 (5 bases each). V dropped 0 bases and J dropped 0 bases, with 18 bases sitting between them. Germline CDR1 LGHNT, CDR2 FRNRAP. The CDR3 extends over 19 amino acids.

Ten or more counts support this clone. The chain uses TRBV7-4 and TRBJ1-5; the D gene is possibly TRBD1 (5 bases). The CDR3 contains 14 residues. Germline CDR1 reads SGHVT; CDR2 reads SQSDAQ. Trimming shortened V by 1 base and J by 5 bases, and 9 bases separated the two germline ends. CDR3 sequence reads: CASSLEGRDQPQHF. The CDR3 region has the DNA TGTGCCAGCAGCTTAGAGGGACGGGATCAGCCCCAGCATTTT.

This clone occurred a few times. The chain carries TRBV2 and TRBJ2-7, with 7 nucleotides matching TRBD1. Germline CDR1 SNHLY, CDR2 FYNNEI. V lost 2 bases and J lost 6; bases outside the gene matches: 10. The CDR3 has 15 residues. The DNA for the CDR3 is TGTGCCAGCAGTGAACTTGGAGACAGGGTTTTCGAGCAGTACTTC. Its translation: CASSELGDRVFEQYF.